What follows describes a single T cell receptor beta chain. The antigen it recognizes is unknown. The sample originates from a study of cytomegalovirus exposure and HLA in healthy donors (dated by TCRdb to about 2017). As for the study more broadly: According to an earlier analysis of 587 of the donors, 150 million to 200 million T cells yielded 117 million unique TCR beta sequences and 276 Gb of sequence data. Approximately 310 gigabases of sequencing data and approximately 93 million unique TCR sequences were included in an early release covering several hundred HLA-typed donors. On average, around 240,000 unique TCR beta nucleotide sequences were sequenced per donor among 398 genotyped donors of the cohort, with around 19% of those sequences being non-productive. High-throughput TCR immunosequencing, statistical association of individual TCRs with disease status, and machine learning were combined to predict cytomegalovirus infection status. The study used immunosequencing to profile the T cell repertoires of 670 or so subjects and linked those repertoires to cytomegalovirus serostatus. The later analysis used no new phenotypic data to find candidate immune exposures, relying instead on TCR beta sequences and their occurrence across donors. The aim of the study was to test whether cataloging public T cell receptors could identify signatures of past pathogen exposure. Besides the first cohort of approximately 710 subjects, a separate validation cohort made up of around 120 different subjects was used. HLA typing included class I and class II loci at four-digit resolution. A later genetic analysis took genome-wide SNP genotypes for about three fifths of the roughly 700 donors and used that subset as a discovery cohort. The number of donors typed differed by locus, with 629-630 for A, B, C, DRB1 and DQB1, around 560 for DQA1, some 570 for DPA1, and about 450 for DPB1. Every discovery cohort repertoire had been produced on one sequencing platform. In an earlier analysis of around 540 of the donors, high-throughput TCR beta sequencing was used to judge whether each TCR beta V gene segment behaved as functional or pseudogenic. A later analysis re-examined previously published TCR beta repertoires from roughly 720 donors and added high-resolution HLA genotyping to investigate patterns of TCR occurrence. Of the roughly 400 genotyped donors, over 65% fell in the genetic ancestry cluster associated with self-reported Caucasian donors. Alongside the repertoire data, information on donor age, sex, ethnicity and CMV serostatus was compiled. Four to six DR-DQ haplotypes were handled as single units for association and clustering, since linkage in the cohort was strong. Beyond this particular receptor, the publication reports: Some IMGT-functional V segments, including TRBV6-2 and TRBV6-3, could not be distinguished by the 87-base-pair reads and were therefore excluded. Because HLA typing was missing for some donors at each locus, association tests included only the typed subset. In a later analysis, most CMV-associated TCR beta chains were found to appear HLA-restricted, with HLA associations seemingly driven largely by CMV exposure. Over 15 rarely observed V segments, including chromosome 9 orphons, were excluded from the earlier analysis of approximately 500 of the donors because counts were too low. In a later analysis, HLA-associated TCR beta chains showed more clonal expansion and lower generation probabilities than non-associated chains that were equally common. Roughly uniform sequencing depth across donors was assumed in presence/absence analyses, although this assumption may not hold. According to a later analysis, parvovirus B19, influenza, CMV and Epstein-Barr virus appeared linked to several top co-occurrence clusters. A cluster of highly shared sequence variants was judged likely to be a technical artifact of the sequencing pipeline. A later analysis found that TCR association rates varied across HLA loci, with DRB1 alleles showing the most associated TCRs and HLA-C alleles the fewest. The study listed 150 to 200 TCR beta chains as associated with cytomegalovirus. A further reported finding was that TCR beta sequences accurately predicted the HLA-A and HLA-B alleles for most subjects in the first cohort. The authors suggested that the approach could potentially be extended to other disease states and immunological phenotypes. The classifier was reported to diagnose cytomegalovirus status with high specificity and sensitivity in both the original cohort and the validation cohort. An earlier analysis of approximately 590 of the donors showed that most TCR beta V segments appeared in productive rearrangements either about 90% or about 30% of the time, which broadly matched IMGT annotations. Correlated functional status among segregating V segments might be attributable to linkage disequilibrium, but an unknown experimental factor could not be ruled out. While some public TCRs were present in many individuals, most TCR sequences turned up only very rarely across donors. For the cohort, immune exposure information was limited to CMV serostatus. A later analysis associated about 18,000 TCR beta sequences with specific HLA alleles at a false discovery rate of 0.05. A later genetic analysis associated a missense DCLRE1C variant with V-gene and J-gene trimming of TCR beta chains, and an independent cohort replicated the association. In vitro tests confirmed that a few of the cytomegalovirus-associated TCR beta chains recognize cytomegalovirus antigens. A later genetic analysis reported fewer N-insertions in productive TCRs among donors in an Asian-associated ancestry cluster than the roughly 700-donor mean. Assigning TCR associations to individual alleles was difficult when HLA alleles, especially DR and DQ, strongly co-occurred. In this cohort, only TCR beta chains were sequenced, and detectable features were limited by the absence of alpha or paired-chain data.

The cohort was made up of under 800 healthy bone marrow donors. At the time of sampling, every cohort member was nominally healthy, though immune exposures that went unrecorded were likely present. The donor was CMV seropositive and was included in the group of about 290 seropositive cohort members. A peripheral blood sample was collected from each donor, and TCR beta sequencing was performed on peripheral blood mononuclear cells. The Qiagen DNeasy Blood Extraction Kit was used to extract genomic DNA from the blood cell samples. The receptor library was made with the immunoSEQ multiplex PCR assay. For the multiplex PCR, a mixture combining 60 forward primers for TCR Vbeta segments and 13 reverse primers for TCR Jbeta segments was used. Amplification of the CDR3 region of rearranged TCR beta genes was performed with a multiplex PCR assay on genomic DNA. The Illumina HiSeq System was used to sequence the amplified TCR beta libraries as 87-base-pair reads. Under the source paper's analysis protocol: A later analysis counted about 76 million unique TCR beta chains across the 550 to 700 repertoires, and some 12 million of these chains were shared by at least two donors. Raw reads were error-corrected and collapsed into unique sequences with a nearest-neighbor algorithm that merged closely related sequences to remove PCR and sequencing errors. To assign V, D and J gene segments, CDR3 sequences were aligned to IMGT reference sequences. Each retained sequence needed at least a six-nucleotide match to both a V gene segment and a J gene segment. Rearrangements were classified as productive when the CDR3 lacked stop codons and remained in frame with V and J, and all other rearrangements were classified as non-productive. Following IMGT convention, CDR3 was defined as the stretch from the second conserved V-encoded cysteine up to the conserved J-encoded phenylalanine. The earlier analysis of about 640 of the donors excluded any sequence lacking an unambiguous match to a single V gene segment. In an earlier analysis of approximately 590 of the donors, a V segment was called functional when productive rearrangements were above 56.7%, and segregating when the standard deviation between donors exceeded 5%. To diagnose cytomegalovirus status from the catalog of TCR beta chain sequences, a statistical classification framework was built. In a later analysis, TCR nucleotide sequences were compared against IMGT/GENE-DB human TR gene sequences so that V and J genes could be assigned. The TCRdist pipeline was used in a later analysis to assign CDR3 sequences and most-parsimonious VDJ recombination scenarios. In a later analysis, every TCR beta chain was defined by the combination of its CDR3 amino acid sequence and its V-gene family, and reads without a unique V-gene family were dropped. To address suspected cross-contamination and a sequencing artifact, a later analysis removed a few hundred highly shared, low-generation-probability nucleotide sequences. For each public chain, a later analysis derived a clonal expansion index from normalized ranks of inferred template counts within each repertoire. In a later analysis, generation probabilities were computed using a VDJ recombination model fitted to out-of-frame rearrangements, and the results were checked against IGoR. A later analysis scored TCR-TCR, TCR-HLA and TCR-CMV co-occurrence with hypergeometric tests, applying a repertoire-size bias correction to TCR pairs. A later analysis estimated false discovery rates by permuting HLA or CMV assignments 20 times. In a later analysis, co-occurring TCRs were grouped with DBSCAN, and TCRdist sequence similarity was added when clustering was performed within HLA-allele-positive subsets. For co-occurrence clustering, repertoires with fewer than 30,000 or more than 120,000 public chains were excluded, along with roughly 5 repertoires with anomalous nucleotide sharing. TCRdb obtained this table from immuneACCESS and retained in-frame rearrangements with V and J assigned. These tables miss some clones; where compared with another copy, unresolved V genes account for less than half of the shortfall, and the remainder is unexplained. V and J calls and clone size are as listed in that table; D and trimming were resolved from the DNA. This sample's clone table shows some 70,000 clones. 6.5% to 9% of the sample lies in the top ten.

The CDR3, cysteine through phenylalanine, is 12 amino acids long. Only the CDR3 DNA is retained, 36 bases long and in frame from the first base. V is shortened by 5 bases, J by 4 bases, and the region joining them spans 6 bases. Via the germline V gene (reference sequence), CDR1 is PRHDT and CDR2 FYEKMQ. The receptor comes from a female donor in good health and CMV-seropositive. The source material was PBMCs. The chain employs TRBV13 and TRBJ1-5, with an unclear D gene assignment. The DNA sequence is as follows: TGTGCCAGCAGCCGAGGGAATCAGCCCCAGCATTTT. It codes for CASSRGNQPQHF.